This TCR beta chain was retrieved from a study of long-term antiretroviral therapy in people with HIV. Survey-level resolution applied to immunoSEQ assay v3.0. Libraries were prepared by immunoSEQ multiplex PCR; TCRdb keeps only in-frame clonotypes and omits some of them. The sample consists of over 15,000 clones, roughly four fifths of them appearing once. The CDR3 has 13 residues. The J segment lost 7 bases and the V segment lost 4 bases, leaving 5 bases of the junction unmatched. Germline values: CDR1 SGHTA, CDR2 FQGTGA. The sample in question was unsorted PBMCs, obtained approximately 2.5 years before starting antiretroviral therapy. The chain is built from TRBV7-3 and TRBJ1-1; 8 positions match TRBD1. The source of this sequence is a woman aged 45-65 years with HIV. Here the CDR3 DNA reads TGTGCCAGCAGCTATGGGACAGGTGGTGAAGCTTTCTTT. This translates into CASSYGTGGEAFF.